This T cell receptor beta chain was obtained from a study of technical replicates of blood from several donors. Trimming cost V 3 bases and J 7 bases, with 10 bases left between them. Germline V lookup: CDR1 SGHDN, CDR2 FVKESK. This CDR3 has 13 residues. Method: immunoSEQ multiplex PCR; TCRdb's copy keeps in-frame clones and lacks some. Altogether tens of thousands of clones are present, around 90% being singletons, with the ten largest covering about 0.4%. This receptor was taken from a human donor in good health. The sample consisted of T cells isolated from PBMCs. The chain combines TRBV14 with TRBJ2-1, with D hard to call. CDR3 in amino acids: CASSQYLQNEQFF. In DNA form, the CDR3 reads TGTGCCAGCAGCCAGTACCTCCAGAATGAGCAGTTCTTC.